This TCR beta chain stems from a study of cytomegalovirus exposure and HLA in healthy donors. General study points: Later work associated roughly 17,000 TCR beta sequences with HLA alleles at 0.05 false discovery rate. An ancestry cluster, one associated with Asian ancestry, reportedly showed fewer N-insertions than the roughly 610-donor mean in a later analysis.

This clone was detected only once. As yet, its antigen is unknown. The PCR contained 60 Vbeta and 13 Jbeta primers. TCRdb's table, derived via immunoSEQ multiplex PCR, lists solely in-frame clones and lacks some. The table lists roughly 190,000 clones, 81% of them singletons. This CDR3 spans 14 amino acids. CDR1 is KGHSH and CDR2 is LQKENI in the germline V gene. Between the trimmed V and J ends, which lost 3 bases and 0 bases, there was a span of 5 bases. The sequencing input was PBMCs. The TCR comes from a man in his forties or fifties in good health and CMV-seronegative. The chain employs TRBV18 and TRBJ2-2; D is undetermined. This CDR3 is CASSPAANTGELFF. DNA of the CDR3: TGTGCCAGCTCACCGGCAGCGAACACCGGGGAGCTGTTTTTT.